This T cell receptor (beta chain) was profiled in a study of blood T cells in healthy people across ages. The CDR3 sequence is 16 residues long. Germline trimming cut 3 bases from V and 6 bases from J; bases unmatched to any gene: 12. CDR1 and CDR2 from the germline V gene are MGHRA and YSYEKL. A second PCR, run for roughly 7 to 11 cycles, used a sample-barcoded 5' primer plus a J-beta primer mix. Using its own MiXCR run on the 5' RACE reads, TCRdb lists one record per CDR3 protein. The data show some 890,000 distinct CDR3 sequences, about 28% seen once. These same data were also listed under a study on T cells of mothers and their children.

The TCR sequence derives from a woman between 40 and 50 years old in good health. This chain connects TRBV4-1 to TRBJ2-7; the match to TRBD1 covers 9 bases. Sequencing was performed on blood. CDR3 DNA sequence: TGCGCCAGCAGCCAGTTCCTTGGGACAGGGATCTCCGAGCAGTACTTC. As protein: CASSQFLGTGISEQYF.